The source of this T cell receptor beta chain is a study of T-cell memory formation after mild COVID-19. Study observations and caveats: The CD4+ clones that contracted clustered mainly within CM and EM, and the CD8+ clones concentrated in EMRA.

5'RACE, which relied on constant-segment primers, yielded TCR alpha and TCR beta cDNA libraries carrying sample barcodes and UMIs. From the 5' RACE reads, TCRdb called clonotypes with MiXCR, one entry per CDR3 protein. The data hold 110,000 to 150,000 distinct CDR3 sequences, with 14% to 15% observed a single time. This clonotype has just a few counts. Its antigen remains unidentified. Germline CDR1 and CDR2: LGHDT and YNNKEL (reference sequence). This CDR3 region has 16 residues. Deletions cut 0 bases from V and 2 bases from J, with 12 bases between. Sequencing was done on a sample of PBMCs or a T cell subset sorted from them (not recorded which). The TCR sequence derives from an adult woman who had mild COVID-19 (a few samples of this study predate the infection). Cell type and time point are not known. The chain couples TRBV3-1 to TRBJ2-3; D possibly corresponds to TRBD2 (6 bases). The CDR3 nucleotides are TGTGCCAGCAGCCAAGACCCGGGAGTAATCACAGATACGCAGTATTTT. Its translation is CASSQDPGVITDTQYF.